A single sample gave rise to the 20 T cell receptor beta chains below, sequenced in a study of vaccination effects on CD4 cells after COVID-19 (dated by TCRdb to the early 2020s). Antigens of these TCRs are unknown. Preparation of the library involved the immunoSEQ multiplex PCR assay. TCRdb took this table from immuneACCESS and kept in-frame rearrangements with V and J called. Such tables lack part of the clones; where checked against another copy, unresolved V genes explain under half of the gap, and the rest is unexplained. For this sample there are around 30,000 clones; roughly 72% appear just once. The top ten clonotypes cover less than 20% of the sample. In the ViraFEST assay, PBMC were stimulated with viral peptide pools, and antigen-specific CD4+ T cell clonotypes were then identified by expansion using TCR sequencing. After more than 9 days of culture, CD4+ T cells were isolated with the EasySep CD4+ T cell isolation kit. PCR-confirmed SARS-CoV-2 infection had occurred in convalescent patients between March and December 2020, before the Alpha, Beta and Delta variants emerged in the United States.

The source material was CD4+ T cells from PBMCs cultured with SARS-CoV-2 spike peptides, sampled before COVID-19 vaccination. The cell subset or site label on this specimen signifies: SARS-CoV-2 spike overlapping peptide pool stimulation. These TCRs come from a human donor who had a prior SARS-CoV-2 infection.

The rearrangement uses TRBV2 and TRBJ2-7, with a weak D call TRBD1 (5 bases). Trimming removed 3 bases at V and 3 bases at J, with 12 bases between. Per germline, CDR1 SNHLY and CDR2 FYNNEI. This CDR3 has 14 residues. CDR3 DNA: TGTGCCAGCAGTGATCAGGGCCAACTCTACGAGCAGTACTTC. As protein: CASSDQGQLYEQYF.

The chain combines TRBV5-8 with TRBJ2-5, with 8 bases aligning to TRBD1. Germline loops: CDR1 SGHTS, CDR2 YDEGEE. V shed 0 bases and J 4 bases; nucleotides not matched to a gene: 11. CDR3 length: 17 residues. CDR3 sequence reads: CASSLERAGGSRETQYF. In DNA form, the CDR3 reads TGTGCCAGCAGCTTGGAACGGGCAGGGGGCTCGAGAGAGACCCAGTACTTC.

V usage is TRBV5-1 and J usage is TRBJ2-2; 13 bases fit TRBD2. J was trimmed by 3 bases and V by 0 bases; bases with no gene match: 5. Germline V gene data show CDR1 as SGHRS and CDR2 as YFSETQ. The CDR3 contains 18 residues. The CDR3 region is CASSLGTSGRSYTGELFF. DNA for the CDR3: TGCGCCAGCAGCTTGGGGACTAGCGGGAGAAGTTACACCGGGGAGCTGTTTTTT.

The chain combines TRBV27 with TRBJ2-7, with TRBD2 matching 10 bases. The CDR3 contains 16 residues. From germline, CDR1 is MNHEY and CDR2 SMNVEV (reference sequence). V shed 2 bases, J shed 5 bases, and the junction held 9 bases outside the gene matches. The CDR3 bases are TGTGCCAGCAGTTTACTTTCTAGCGGGAGTATGAACGAGCAGTACTTC. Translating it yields CASSLLSSGSMNEQYF.

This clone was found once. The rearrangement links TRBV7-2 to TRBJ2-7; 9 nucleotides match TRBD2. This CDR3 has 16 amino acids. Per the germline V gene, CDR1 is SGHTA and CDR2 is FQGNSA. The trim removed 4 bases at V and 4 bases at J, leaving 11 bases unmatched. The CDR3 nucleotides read TGTGCCAGCAGCTCAAAACTAGCGGGCCTAGGGTACGAGCAGTACTTC. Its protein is CASSSKLAGLGYEQYF.

The CDR3 spells CASLRGSSYNEQFF. DNA for the CDR3: TGTGCCAGCCTGAGGGGGAGCTCCTACAATGAGCAGTTCTTC. The V call is TRBV7-8, the J call TRBJ2-1; TRBD1 might be the D (6 bases). CDR3 length equals 14 residues. The germline CDR1 and CDR2 sequences are SGHVS and FQNEAQ. Trimming cost V 8 bases and J 0 bases, with 11 bases left between them.

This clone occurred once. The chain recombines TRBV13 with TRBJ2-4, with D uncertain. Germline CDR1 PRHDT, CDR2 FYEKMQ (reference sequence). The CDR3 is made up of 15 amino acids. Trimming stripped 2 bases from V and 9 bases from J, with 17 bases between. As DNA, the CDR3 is TGTGCCAGCAGCTTAATATCGGACGCGGCAAGCATTCAGTACTTC. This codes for CASSLISDAASIQYF.

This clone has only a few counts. The CDR3 nucleotides read TGTGCCAGCAGCTTGGATCGGCGGAGCACTGAAGCTTTCTTT. It encodes CASSLDRRSTEAFF. The chain employs TRBV5-4 and TRBJ1-1; D gene unclear. This CDR3 has 14 amino acids. The ends were cut back, 0 bases at V and 4 bases at J, with 10 bases in the middle. The germline V gene encodes CDR1 SGHNT and CDR2 YYREEE (reference sequence).

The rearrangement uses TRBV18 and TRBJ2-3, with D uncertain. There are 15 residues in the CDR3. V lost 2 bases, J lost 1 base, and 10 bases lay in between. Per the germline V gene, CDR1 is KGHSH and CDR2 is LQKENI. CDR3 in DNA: TGTGCCAGCTCACCATCGGCGGCGGGCACAGATACGCAGTATTTT. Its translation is CASSPSAAGTDTQYF.

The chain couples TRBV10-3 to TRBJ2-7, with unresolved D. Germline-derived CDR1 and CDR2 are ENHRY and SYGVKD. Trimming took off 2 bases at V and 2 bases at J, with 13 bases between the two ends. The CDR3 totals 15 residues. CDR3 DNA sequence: TGTGCCATCAGTGAGGATCTAGTTAGAACCTACGAGCAGTACTTC. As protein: CAISEDLVRTYEQYF.

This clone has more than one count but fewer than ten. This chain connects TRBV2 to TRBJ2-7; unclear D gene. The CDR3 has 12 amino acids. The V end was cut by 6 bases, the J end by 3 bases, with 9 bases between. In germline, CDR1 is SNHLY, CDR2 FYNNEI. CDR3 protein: CASRNTGYEQYF. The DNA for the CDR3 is TGTGCCAGCAGGAACACCGGCTACGAGCAGTACTTC.

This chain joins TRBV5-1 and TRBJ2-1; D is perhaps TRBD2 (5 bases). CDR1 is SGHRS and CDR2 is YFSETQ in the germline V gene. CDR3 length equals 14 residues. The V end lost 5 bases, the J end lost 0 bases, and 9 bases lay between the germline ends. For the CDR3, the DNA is TGCGCCAGCAGTGGCGAGGGCTCCTACAATGAGCAGTTCTTC. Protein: CASSGEGSYNEQFF. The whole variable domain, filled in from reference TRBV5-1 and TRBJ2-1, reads KAGVTQTPRYLIKTRGQQVTLSCSPISGHRSVSWYQQTPGQGLQFLFEYFSETQRNKGNFPGRFSGRQFSNSRSEMNVSTLELGDSALYLCASSGEGSYNEQFFGPGTRLTVL.

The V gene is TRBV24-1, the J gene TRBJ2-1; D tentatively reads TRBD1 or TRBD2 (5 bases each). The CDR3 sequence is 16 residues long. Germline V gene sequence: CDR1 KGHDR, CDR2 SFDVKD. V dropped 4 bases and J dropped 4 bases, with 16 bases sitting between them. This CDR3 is CATSDRRDGSYNEQFF. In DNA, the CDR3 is TGTGCCACCAGTGACCGCCGGGACGGATCATACAATGAGCAGTTCTTC.

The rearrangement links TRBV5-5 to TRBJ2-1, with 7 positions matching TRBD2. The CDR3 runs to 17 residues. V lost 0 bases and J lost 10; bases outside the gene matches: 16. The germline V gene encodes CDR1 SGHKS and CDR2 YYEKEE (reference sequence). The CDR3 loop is CASSLGTGAGVTLEQFF. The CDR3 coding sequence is TGTGCCAGCAGCTTGGGGACCGGGGCGGGAGTCACTCTGGAGCAGTTCTTC.

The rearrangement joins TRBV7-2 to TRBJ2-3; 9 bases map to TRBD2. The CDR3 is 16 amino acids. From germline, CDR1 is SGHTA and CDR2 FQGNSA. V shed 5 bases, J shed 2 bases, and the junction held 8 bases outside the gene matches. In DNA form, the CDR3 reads TGTGCCAGCAGCCTGAACATGGGACTAGCCACAGATACGCAGTATTTT. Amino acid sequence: CASSLNMGLATDTQYF. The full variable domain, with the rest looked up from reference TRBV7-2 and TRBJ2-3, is GAGVSQSPSNKVTEKGKDVELRCDPISGHTALYWYRQSLGQGLEFLIYFQGNSAPDKSGLPSDRFSAERTGGSVSTLTIQRTQQEDSAVYLCASSLNMGLATDTQYFGPGTRLTVL.

The CDR3 nucleotides are TGCAGTGCTAGTGGGGCCTATAATTCACCCCTCCACTTT. Protein: CSASGAYNSPLHF. This chain connects TRBV20-1 to TRBJ1-6, with D unresolved. V was cut by 3 bases and J by 2 bases, with 5 bases left in between. The CDR3 extends over 13 amino acids. In germline, CDR1 is DFQATT, CDR2 SNEGSKA (reference sequence).

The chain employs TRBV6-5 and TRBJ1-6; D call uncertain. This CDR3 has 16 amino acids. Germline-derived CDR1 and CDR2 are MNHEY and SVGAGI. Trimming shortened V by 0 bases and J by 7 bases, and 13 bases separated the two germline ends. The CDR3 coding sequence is TGTGCCAGCAGTTACTCGATAATTTCGGAAAATTCACCCCTCCACTTT. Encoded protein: CASSYSIISENSPLHF.

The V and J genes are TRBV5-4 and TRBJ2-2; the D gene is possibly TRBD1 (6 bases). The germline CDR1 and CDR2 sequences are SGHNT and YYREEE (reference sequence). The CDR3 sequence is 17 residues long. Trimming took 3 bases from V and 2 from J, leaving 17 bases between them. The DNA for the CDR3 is TGTGCCAGCAGCTCGCCAACAGACAGGCACAACACCGGGGAGCTGTTTTTT. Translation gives CASSSPTDRHNTGELFF.

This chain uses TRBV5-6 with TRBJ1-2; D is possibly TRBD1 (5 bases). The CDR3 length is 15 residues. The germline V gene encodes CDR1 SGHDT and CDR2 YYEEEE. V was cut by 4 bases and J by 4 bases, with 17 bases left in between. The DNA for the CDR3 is TGTGCCAGCAGCGCCGACGGGGGAGGCTTCTATGGCTACACCTTC. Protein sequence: CASSADGGGFYGYTF.

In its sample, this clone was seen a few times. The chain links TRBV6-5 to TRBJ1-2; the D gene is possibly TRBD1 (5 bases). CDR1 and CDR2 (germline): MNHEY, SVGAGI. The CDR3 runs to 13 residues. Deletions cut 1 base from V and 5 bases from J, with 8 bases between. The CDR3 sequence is CASSYWGEYGYTF. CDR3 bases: TGTGCCAGCAGTTACTGGGGCGAGTATGGCTACACCTTC.